This T cell receptor (beta chain) was identified during a study of shared clonotypes between healthy human individuals. As to this clone: Its antigen is currently unknown.

Clones were read by immunoSEQ multiplex PCR, and TCRdb kept only the in-frame ones, dropping some. The sample records roughly 1,100,000 clones, under 80% being singletons. Trimming took 7 bases from V and 4 from J; bases not matched to a gene: 3. The CDR3 sequence is 14 residues long. CDR1 SNHLY and CDR2 FYNNEI come from the germline V gene. Findings and caveats of the study: Estimated clonotype richness was generally higher in naive than memory subsets. Only blood underwent sampling, and tissue repertoires likely differ. Generation probabilities were higher for clonotypes shared across all four sorted-subset donors than for unshared ones. Four donors showed sharing of 4.5% to 6% of naive CD4 clonotypes.

The V gene is TRBV2, the J gene TRBJ2-2; 10 bases fit TRBD2. The clonotype comes from a man aged 18 to 35 in good health. The sequenced material came from memory CD4+ T cells sorted from blood. Subset: CD45RA-negative fraction. The CDR3 is CASTGTSATGELFF. CDR3 DNA: TGTGCCAGCACCGGGACTAGCGCCACCGGGGAGCTGTTTTTT.